The 32 T cell receptor beta chains below were found in one sample sequenced in a study of cytomegalovirus exposure and HLA in healthy donors. Amplification used 60 Vbeta primers and 13 Jbeta primers. Generated by immunoSEQ multiplex PCR, the TCRdb table keeps only in-frame clones and is missing some. The sample has about 170,000 clones, just under 80% seen once. What was sequenced was PBMCs. The source is a woman aged 45-65 years in good health and CMV-seropositive.

In DNA, the CDR3 is TGCGCCAGCAGCCAAGGGTCAGAGACAGGGGCGGGCAGAGTGAGGTTCTTC. It specifies CASSQGSETGAGRVRFF. The chain carries TRBV4-1 and TRBJ2-1; TRBD1 aligns across 8 bases. This CDR3 is 17 amino acids long. CDR1 and CDR2 (germline): MGHRA, YSYEKL. Losses at the gene ends were 1 base for V and 15 bases for J; bases not matched to a gene: 20.

This sequence joins TRBV19 and TRBJ2-7; the match to TRBD1 covers 7 bases. The CDR3 spans 17 residues. Unmatched junction bases numbered 13, after V lost 3 bases and J lost 2 bases. Germline CDR1 is LNHDA and CDR2 is SQIVND (reference sequence). The CDR3 loop reads CASSMKSTGTLTYEQYF. The CDR3 DNA sequence: TGTGCCAGTAGTATGAAATCGACAGGGACCCTTACCTACGAGCAGTACTTC.

This clone was recorded a few times. CDR3 in amino acids: CASRDRAYEEQYF. The CDR3 DNA follows: TGCGCCAGCCGGGACAGAGCTTACGAGGAGCAGTACTTC. The V gene is TRBV5-1, the J gene TRBJ2-7, with 7 bases aligning to TRBD1. V shed 7 bases, J shed 7 bases, and the junction held 11 bases outside the gene matches. Germline V CDR1 and CDR2: SGHRS, YFSETQ. The CDR3 is 13 residues long.

The rearrangement uses TRBV19 and TRBJ1-5, with D unclear. This CDR3 comprises 14 residues. Trimming removed 1 base from V and 5 bases from J, with 9 bases in between. Germline CDR1 reads LNHDA; CDR2 reads SQIVND (reference sequence). The CDR3 protein is CASSIVREHQPQHF. In DNA, the CDR3 is TGTGCCAGTAGTATAGTAAGGGAGCATCAGCCCCAGCATTTT. Complete variable domain (other parts from reference TRBV19 and TRBJ1-5): DGGITQSPKYLFRKEGQNVTLSCEQNLNHDAMYWYRQDPGQGLRLIYYSQIVNDFQKGDIAEGYSVSREKKESFPLTVTSAQKNPTAFYLCASSIVREHQPQHFGDGTRLSIL.

In DNA, the CDR3 is TGTGCCAGCAGGGGACAGATTTCCACAGATACGCAGTATTTT. Amino acid sequence: CASRGQISTDTQYF. The chain recombines TRBV27 with TRBJ2-3, with 7 bases fitting TRBD1. Germline loops: CDR1 MNHEY, CDR2 SMNVEV (reference sequence). This CDR3 contains 14 residues. Unmatched junction bases numbered 5, after V lost 6 bases and J lost 2 bases.

V usage is TRBV5-1 and J usage is TRBJ2-7, with 7 bases identical to TRBD1. The germline V gene encodes CDR1 SGHRS and CDR2 YFSETQ. The J segment lost 3 bases and the V segment lost 0 bases, leaving 3 bases of the junction unmatched. The CDR3 has 14 amino acids. The CDR3 DNA reads as TGCGCCAGCAGCTTGGGACAGGGCTTCTACGAGCAGTACTTC. Encoded protein: CASSLGQGFYEQYF.

The rearrangement joins TRBV10-3 to TRBJ2-7; 8 bases match TRBD2. The length of the CDR3 is 15 residues. Per the germline V gene, CDR1 is ENHRY and CDR2 is SYGVKD. Trimming cost V 0 bases and J 5 bases; bases outside gene matches: 6. CDR3 nucleotides: TGTGCCATCAGTGAGTCGACGGGGGGGCCCCACGAGCAGTACTTC. It codes for CAISESTGGPHEQYF.

This clone has a single count. The chain links TRBV6-5 to TRBJ1-4; tentative D call: TRBD1 (5 bases). Germline V gene lookup returns CDR1 MNHEY and CDR2 SVGAGI. The length of the CDR3 is 12 residues. The CDR3 loop reads CASGREGEKLFF. The CDR3 DNA is TGTGCTTCGGGTAGGGAGGGGGAAAAACTGTTTTTT.

This rearrangement joins TRBV19 to TRBJ1-5; 7 positions agree with TRBD1. Germline V gene data show CDR1 as LNHDA and CDR2 as SQIVND (reference sequence). Trimming removed 6 bases from V and 1 base from J; junction bases left unmatched: 6. The CDR3 totals 15 residues. Here the CDR3 reads CASRTGEGSNQPQHF. The CDR3 DNA follows: TGTGCCAGTAGAACAGGGGAAGGGAGCAATCAGCCCCAGCATTTT.

Comments on this clone: The junction shows a germline mismatch at one end, possibly a read error. The J gene is TRBJ2-1, the V gene TRBV7-7; D might be TRBD1 (5 bases). Germline V CDR1 and CDR2: SSHAT, FNYEAQ (reference sequence). CDR3 length: 13 residues. In nucleotides, the CDR3 is TGTGCTAGCAGTCAAGACAGCTACAATGAGCAGTTCTTC. Translated, it gives CASSQDSYNEQFF.

The V and J genes are TRBV5-4 and TRBJ2-7; TRBD2 might be the D (6 bases). Looked up from germline, CDR1 is SGHNT and CDR2 is YYREEE (reference sequence). CDR3 size: 14 residues. Deletions cut 0 bases from V and 1 base from J, with 8 bases between. DNA of the CDR3: TGTGCCAGCAGCTTGGGCGGGGATTCCTACGAGCAGTACTTC. Its translation is CASSLGGDSYEQYF. Combining the CDR3 with reference TRBV5-4 and TRBJ2-7 gives the whole variable domain ETGVTQSPTHLIKTRGQQVTLRCSSQSGHNTVSWYQQALGQGPQFIFQYYREEENGRGNFPPRFSGLQFPNYSSELNVNALELDDSALYLCASSLGGDSYEQYFGPGTRLTVT.

V gene TRBV6-5 combines with J gene TRBJ1-3, with a tentative D call TRBD1 (6 bases). The ends were cut back, 8 bases at V and 0 bases at J, with 11 bases in the middle. CDR1 and CDR2 (germline): MNHEY, SVGAGI. The CDR3 contains 14 residues. The CDR3 coding sequence is TGTGCCAGCGGGGGCTTGAGCTCTGGAAACACCATATATTTT. Protein: CASGGLSSGNTIYF.

The chain carries TRBV7-9 and TRBJ1-5; D gene unclear. V dropped 4 bases and J dropped 3 bases, with 16 bases sitting between them. This CDR3 has 16 residues. The V gene's germline CDR1 is SEHNR and CDR2 FQNEAQ (reference sequence). CDR3 sequence reads: CASSSSGRALNQPQHF. The DNA for the CDR3 is TGTGCCAGCAGCTCCTCGGGGAGGGCCCTCAATCAGCCCCAGCATTTT. Together with reference TRBV7-9 and TRBJ1-5, the CDR3 gives the full variable domain: DTGVSQNPRHKITKRGQNVTFRCDPISEHNRLYWYRQTLGQGPEFLTYFQNEAQLEKSRLLSDRFSAERPKGSFSTLEIQRTEQGDSAMYLCASSSSGRALNQPQHFGDGTRLSIL.

This sequence joins TRBV12-5 and TRBJ1-1, with 9 bases identical to TRBD1. The ends lost 7 bases at V and 4 bases at J; junction bases unmatched: 7. The CDR3 sequence is 14 residues long. Germline V lookup: CDR1 LGHNT, CDR2 FRNRAP. The CDR3 DNA reads TGTGCTAGTGCTCGGACAGGGGTTGCCACTGAAGCTTTCTTT. Protein product: CASARTGVATEAFF.

This chain uses TRBV5-6 with TRBJ1-2; D unclear. Germline CDR1 and CDR2: SGHDT and YYEEEE. The CDR3 has 13 amino acids. Trimming pared 1 base from V and 3 bases from J, leaving 7 bases between. Written as DNA, the CDR3 is TGTGCCAGCAGCTTGCGCGGTGACTATGGCTACACCTTC. Amino acids: CASSLRGDYGYTF.

The chain uses TRBV7-3 and TRBJ1-2; the D gene is possibly TRBD1 (5 bases). The V end was cut by 2 bases, the J end by 4 bases, with 14 bases between. This CDR3 comprises 15 residues. Germline CDR1 reads SGHTA; CDR2 reads FQGTGA. The DNA of the CDR3 is TGTGCCAGCAGCTTATCTGGATCTACAGGCTATGGCTACACCTTC. Translated, it gives CASSLSGSTGYGYTF.

V is TRBV5-1 and J is TRBJ1-2; TRBD1 matches 9 bases. The CDR3 length is 14 residues. Looked up from germline, CDR1 is SGHRS and CDR2 is YFSETQ. V lost 3 bases to trimming and J lost 5 bases; unmatched junction nucleotides: 5. CDR3 sequence reads: CASSSDRGGYGYTF. CDR3 nucleotide sequence: TGCGCCAGCAGCTCGGACAGGGGCGGTTATGGCTACACCTTC.

The chain has TRBV6-5 and TRBJ1-4, with 9 bases lining up with TRBD1. The trim removed 7 bases at V and 7 bases at J, leaving 7 bases unmatched. Germline V gene lookup returns CDR1 MNHEY and CDR2 SVGAGI. The CDR3 runs 14 residues. The CDR3 loop is CASKKDRGTEKLFF. CDR3 DNA: TGTGCCAGCAAAAAAGACAGGGGGACTGAAAAACTGTTTTTT.

The chain links TRBV2 to TRBJ2-2; TRBD2 matches 8 bases. V lost 7 bases and J lost 5; bases outside the gene matches: 3. The CDR3 sequence is 13 residues long. The germline CDR1 and CDR2 sequences are SNHLY and FYNNEI. The CDR3 reads CASTGGRTGELFF. The CDR3 DNA reads as TGTGCCAGCACGGGAGGGCGGACCGGGGAGCTGTTTTTT.

About this clone itself: The junction does not match germline at one end; this may be a read error. Additional DNA sequences in this sample encode the identical CDR3. This chain uses TRBV5-1 with TRBJ2-3, with 10 bases aligning to TRBD2. Per germline, CDR1 SGHRS and CDR2 YFSETQ. This CDR3 spans 18 amino acids. CDR3 nucleotide sequence: TGCGCCAGCAGCTTGGCCACAGTAGCGGGGGGCGTTACGGATACACAGTATTTT. This codes for CASSLATVAGGVTDTQYF.

There are a few counts of this clone. V gene TRBV30 combines with J gene TRBJ2-1; the D gene is possibly TRBD2 (7 bases). The CDR3 loop spans 15 amino acids. The germline gives CDR1 GTSNPN, CDR2 SVGIG (reference sequence). The CDR3 DNA is TGTGCTCACAAAGGGGAGGGGGTAATGTACAATGAGCAGTTCTTC. It codes for CAHKGEGVMYNEQFF. The full variable domain, its missing parts supplied by reference TRBV30 and TRBJ2-1, is SQTIHQWPATLVQPVGSPLSLECTVEGTSNPNLYWYRQAAGRGLQLLFYSVGIGQISSEVPQNLSASRPQDRQFILSSKKLLLSDSGFYLCAHKGEGVMYNEQFFGPGTRLTVL.

V and J are TRBV15 and TRBJ2-1; 11 nucleotides agree with TRBD1. The trim removed 3 bases at V and 10 bases at J, leaving 8 bases unmatched. CDR3 length equals 15 residues. Germline CDR1 reads LNHNV; CDR2 reads YYDKDF (reference sequence). CDR3 protein: CATSRDRGPGKEQFF. CDR3 in DNA: TGTGCCACCAGCAGGGACAGGGGGCCTGGTAAGGAGCAGTTCTTC.

V usage is TRBV27 and J usage is TRBJ1-2; possible D gene TRBD1, 6 bases. The germline V gene has CDR1 MNHEY and CDR2 SMNVEV (reference sequence). The CDR3 is 16 amino acids. V lost 3 bases, J lost 0 bases, and 14 bases lay in between. CDR3 sequence reads: CASSFGGLASNYGYTF. The CDR3 DNA reads TGTGCCAGCAGTTTCGGGGGGCTAGCCTCTAACTATGGCTACACCTTC.

V and J are TRBV18 and TRBJ2-3; TRBD2 matches 12 bases. The CDR3 has 18 residues. With V trimmed by 1 base and J by 0 bases, 5 bases remained unmatched. Germline V CDR1 and CDR2: KGHSH, LQKENI. CDR3 in amino acids: CASSPLPSGGASTDTQYF. The CDR3 DNA reads TGTGCCAGCTCACCACTCCCTAGCGGGGGGGCTAGCACAGATACGCAGTATTTT.

This chain uses TRBV25-1 with TRBJ2-5, with 7 bases identical to TRBD1. The J call may be mistaken, given a closer DNA end match to TRBJ2-7. The CDR3 spans 14 residues. CDR1 and CDR2 from the germline V gene are MGHDK and SYGVNS. In DNA form, the CDR3 reads TGTGCCAGCTCAATCCGGGACAGAGACTACGAGCAGTACTTC. Amino acids: CASSIRDRDYEQYF.

DNA for the CDR3: TGTGCCAGCAGCGTAGCAGGAGGCCCTTCCGCTAATTCACCCCTCCACTTT. Protein: CASSVAGGPSANSPLHF. The chain employs TRBV9 and TRBJ1-6; D not certain. In germline, CDR1 is SGDLS, CDR2 YYNGEE. Trimming left V 0 bases short and J 6 bases short, with 16 bases between. This CDR3 is 17 amino acids long. The complete variable domain, with remaining parts taken from reference TRBV9 and TRBJ1-6, reads DSGVTQTPKHLITATGQRVTLRCSPRSGDLSVYWYQQSLDQGLQFLIQYYNGEERAKGNILERFSAQQFPDLHSELNLSSLELGDSALYFCASSVAGGPSANSPLHFGNGTRLTVT.

The chain is built from TRBV9 and TRBJ2-1, with 7 nucleotides matching TRBD2. The CDR3 is 14 amino acids. The germline CDR1 and CDR2 sequences are SGDLS and YYNGEE. With 2 bases clipped from V and 4 bases from J, the junction kept 3 bases outside the gene matches. CDR3 sequence (DNA): TGTGCCAGCAGCGTCGGGGGGACGTACAATGAGCAGTTCTTC. It translates to CASSVGGTYNEQFF.

V is TRBV28 and J is TRBJ2-7; 7 bases are shared with TRBD2. Germline V lookup: CDR1 MDHEN, CDR2 SYDVKM. The V gene end was trimmed by 8 bases and the J gene end by 6 bases; junction bases not matched to a gene: 10. The CDR3 extends over 13 amino acids. The CDR3 is CASGSPPGGEQYF. Here the CDR3 DNA reads TGTGCCAGCGGATCGCCCCCGGGGGGCGAGCAGTACTTC. The entire variable domain, with the rest obtained from reference TRBV28 and TRBJ2-7, is as follows: DVKVTQSSRYLVKRTGEKVFLECVQDMDHENMFWYRQDPGLGLRLIYFSYDVKMKEKGDIPEGYSVSREKKERFSLILESASTNQTSMYLCASGSPPGGEQYFGPGTRLTVT.

This clone showed up just once. CDR3 in DNA: TGCGCCAGCAGCTTTAGCGATTTGAACACTGAAGCTTTCTTT. Its protein product is CASSFSDLNTEAFF. This sequence joins TRBV5-1 and TRBJ1-1, with D hard to call. Germline CDR1 SGHRS, CDR2 YFSETQ. This CDR3 is 14 amino acids long. V lost 2 bases and J lost 0, with 8 bases in between.

The rearrangement joins TRBV20-1 to TRBJ2-3; 7 bases map to TRBD1. The CDR3 totals 11 residues. The germline V gene has CDR1 DFQATT and CDR2 SNEGSKA (reference sequence). V was pared by 6 bases and J by 6 bases, with 3 bases of the junction left unmatched. The CDR3 bases are TGCAGTGCCACGACAGGGGATACGCAGTATTTT. It specifies CSATTGDTQYF.

The chain couples TRBV4-2 to TRBJ2-3; no clear D gene. The germline V and J ends were trimmed by 5 bases and 4 bases, with 7 bases remaining between them. The V gene's germline CDR1 is LGHNA and CDR2 YNFKEQ. The CDR3 spans 12 residues. The CDR3 bases are TGTGCCAGCAGCTTAGGAGCAGATACGCAGTATTTT. Encoded protein: CASSLGADTQYF.

The chain employs TRBV5-1 and TRBJ2-7, with 9 nucleotides matching TRBD1. The V gene end was trimmed by 7 bases and the J gene end by 4 bases; junction bases not matched to a gene: 6. The CDR3 loop spans 13 amino acids. Germline values: CDR1 SGHRS, CDR2 YFSETQ. In DNA form, the CDR3 reads TGCGCCAGCGGTACAGGGGGCGCGTACGAGCAGTACTTC. It translates to CASGTGGAYEQYF.